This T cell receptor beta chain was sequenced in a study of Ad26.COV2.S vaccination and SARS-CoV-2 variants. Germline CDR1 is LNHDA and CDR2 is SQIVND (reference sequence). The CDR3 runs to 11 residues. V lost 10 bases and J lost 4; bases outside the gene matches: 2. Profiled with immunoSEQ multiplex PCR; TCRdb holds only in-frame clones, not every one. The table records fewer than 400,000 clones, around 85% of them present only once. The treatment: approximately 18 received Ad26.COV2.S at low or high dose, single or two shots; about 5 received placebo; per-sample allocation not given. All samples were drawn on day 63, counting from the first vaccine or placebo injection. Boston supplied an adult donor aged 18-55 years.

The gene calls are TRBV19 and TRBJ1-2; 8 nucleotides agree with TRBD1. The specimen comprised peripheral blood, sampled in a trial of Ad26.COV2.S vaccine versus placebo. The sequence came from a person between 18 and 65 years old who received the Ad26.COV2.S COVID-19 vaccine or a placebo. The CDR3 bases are TGTGCCACCACAGGGGGCTATGGCTACACCTTC. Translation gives CATTGGYGYTF.